These 7 T cell receptor beta chains share one sample of origin, sequenced in a study of blood T cell repertoires in COVID-19. Assay used: immunoSEQ multiplex PCR; TCRdb lists only in-frame clones, some missing. The repertoire holds about 210,000 clones, roughly 84% seen once, with 7.2% in the top ten. Material: PBMCs or T cells enriched from blood (not recorded which). The receptors derive from a young man in a cohort exposed to, infected with or recovered from COVID-19 (not recorded which).

The rearrangement uses TRBV29-1 and TRBJ2-7; the match to TRBD2 covers 10 bases. The germline V gene encodes CDR1 SQVTM and CDR2 ANQGSEA. The CDR3 has 13 residues. V lost 0 bases and J lost 6; bases outside the gene matches: 2. CDR3 nucleotide sequence: TGCAGCGTTGAAGAAGGGACTAGCGTCGAGCAGTACTTC. Protein: CSVEEGTSVEQYF.

The CDR3 sequence is CASSMDDRVSQPQHF. The CDR3 DNA follows: TGTGCCAGTAGTATGGACGACAGGGTCAGTCAGCCCCAGCATTTT. The genes are TRBV19 and TRBJ1-5; TRBD1 matches at 7 bases. The germline V gene encodes CDR1 LNHDA and CDR2 SQIVND (reference sequence). The CDR3 sequence is 15 residues long. Trimming removed 3 bases from V and 6 bases from J; junction bases left unmatched: 8.

This chain links TRBV5-4 with TRBJ1-2; the D is unclear. The CDR3 consists of 15 residues. The germline V and J ends were trimmed by 1 base and 4 bases, with 14 bases remaining between them. Per germline, CDR1 SGHNT and CDR2 YYREEE (reference sequence). In nucleotides, the CDR3 is TGTGCCAGCAGCTTGCCCCCCGCGGAAGTCTATGGCTACACCTTC. Translation gives CASSLPPAEVYGYTF. Full variable domain (remainder filled in from reference TRBV5-4 and TRBJ1-2): ETGVTQSPTHLIKTRGQQVTLRCSSQSGHNTVSWYQQALGQGPQFIFQYYREEENGRGNFPPRFSGLQFPNYSSELNVNALELDDSALYLCASSLPPAEVYGYTFGSGTRLTVV.

The J gene is TRBJ2-5, the V gene TRBV11-2, with 9 positions matching TRBD2. The trim removed 1 base at V and 5 bases at J, leaving 11 bases unmatched. The CDR3 is 17 residues long. CDR1 and CDR2 (germline): SGHAT, FQNNGV. The CDR3 is CASSLAVGGRARETQYF. The CDR3 DNA reads as TGTGCCAGCAGCTTAGCCGTTGGCGGGAGGGCCCGGGAGACCCAGTACTTC.

V is TRBV11-3 and J is TRBJ2-2, with D possibly TRBD2 on 5 matching bases. CDR1 is SGHNT and CDR2 is YENEEA in the germline V gene. The CDR3 extends over 13 amino acids. The V end was cut by 5 bases, the J end by 7 bases, with 11 bases between. The chain's CDR3 is CASSQTGYGELFF. The DNA of the CDR3 is TGTGCCAGCAGCCAAACGGGATACGGGGAGCTGTTTTTT. The variable domain in full, with the rest retrieved from reference TRBV11-3 and TRBJ2-2, is EAGVVQSPRYKIIEKKQPVAFWCNPISGHNTLYWYLQNLGQGPELLIRYENEEAVDDSQLPKDRFSAERLKGVDSTLKIQPAELGDSAVYLCASSQTGYGELFFGEGSRLTVL.

The chain links TRBV5-1 to TRBJ1-1; TRBD1 is a possible D gene (5 bases). The CDR3 has 16 residues. V gave up 0 bases and J gave up 6 bases, with 18 bases separating them. From germline, CDR1 is SGHRS and CDR2 YFSETQ. CDR3 amino acids: CASSLGYRLYQSEAFF. CDR3 in DNA: TGCGCCAGCAGCTTGGGCTACAGGCTTTATCAGTCTGAAGCTTTCTTT.

The chain combines TRBV9 with TRBJ2-7, with 7 positions matching TRBD1. Looked up from germline, CDR1 is SGDLS and CDR2 is YYNGEE. This CDR3 is built from 13 residues. Losses at the gene ends were 2 bases for V and 6 bases for J; bases not matched to a gene: 5. CDR3 bases: TGTGCCAGCAGCGTTACGACAGGGTTCGAGCAGTACTTC. Protein sequence: CASSVTTGFEQYF. The full variable domain, rest sourced from reference TRBV9 and TRBJ2-7, is DSGVTQTPKHLITATGQRVTLRCSPRSGDLSVYWYQQSLDQGLQFLIQYYNGEERAKGNILERFSAQQFPDLHSELNLSSLELGDSALYFCASSVTTGFEQYFGPGTRLTVT.